These 18 T cell receptor beta chains share one sample of origin, sequenced in a study of blood T cell repertoires in COVID-19. Generated by immunoSEQ multiplex PCR, the TCRdb table keeps only in-frame clones and is missing some. The sample holds more than 200,000 clones; 70% to 85% are singletons and the top ten take 4% to 6%. The specimen sequenced was peripheral blood. These receptors were collected from a woman aged 80 or over with active or convalescent COVID-19.

The chain recombines TRBV5-1 with TRBJ2-5; unclear D gene. The CDR3 spans 14 residues. Looked up from germline, CDR1 is SGHRS and CDR2 is YFSETQ. With 1 base removed from V and 4 bases from J, the gap between germline ends came to 11 bases. DNA of the CDR3: TGCGCCAGCAGCTTGCGGTTGGGCCCAGAGACCCAGTACTTC. It encodes CASSLRLGPETQYF.

This chain joins TRBV6-5 and TRBJ1-5; D unresolved. This CDR3 has 14 amino acids. The V and J ends lost 0 bases and 6 bases respectively, with 9 bases between them. CDR1 and CDR2 (germline): MNHEY, SVGAGI. The CDR3 loop reads CASSYSQEGQPQHF. CDR3 coding DNA: TGTGCCAGCAGTTACTCGCAGGAGGGTCAGCCCCAGCATTTT.

V gene TRBV19 combines with J gene TRBJ1-1; D remains unclear. Germline V gene sequence: CDR1 LNHDA, CDR2 SQIVND (reference sequence). V was trimmed by 7 bases and J by 4 bases, leaving 19 bases between them. The CDR3 sequence is 15 residues long. In DNA, the CDR3 is TGTGCCAGTACCGGTTCTTATTTGGGCCTCACTGAAGCTTTCTTT. It yields the protein CASTGSYLGLTEAFF.

This chain uses TRBV4-2 with TRBJ2-6, with 7 bases lining up with TRBD1. The CDR3 loop spans 17 amino acids. Germline lookup yields CDR1 LGHNA and CDR2 YNFKEQ. V gave up 3 bases and J gave up 2 bases; unmatched junction bases: 7. DNA for the CDR3: TGTGCCAGCAGCCAGAAGGGGGCGTCTACTGGGGCCAACGTCCTGACTTTC. Amino acid sequence: CASSQKGASTGANVLTF.

J is TRBJ2-7 and V is TRBV18, with 7 bases that match TRBD2. There are 16 residues in the CDR3. Germline loops: CDR1 KGHSH, CDR2 LQKENI. J was trimmed by 3 bases and V by 1 base; bases with no gene match: 9. CDR3 sequence: CASSPRASGKYYEQYF. In DNA form, the CDR3 reads TGTGCCAGCTCACCACGGGCTAGCGGAAAATACTACGAGCAGTACTTC.

The chain combines TRBV20-1 with TRBJ2-2, with D possibly TRBD2 on 5 matching bases. The CDR3 spans 15 residues. V lost 3 bases, J lost 1 base, and 12 bases lay in between. Per the germline V gene, CDR1 is DFQATT and CDR2 is SNEGSKA (reference sequence). CDR3: CSASRGSLNTGELFF. The CDR3 nucleotides are TGCAGTGCTAGTCGGGGTAGCTTGAACACCGGGGAGCTGTTTTTT.

This chain connects TRBV28 to TRBJ1-2, with D possibly being TRBD1 (6 bases). The CDR3 contains 13 residues. Germline CDR1 MDHEN, CDR2 SYDVKM. V was trimmed by 1 base and J by 6 bases, leaving 9 bases between them. This CDR3 is CASSLSAGDGYTF. CDR3 DNA: TGTGCCAGCAGTTTATCGGCAGGGGATGGCTACACCTTC.

V is TRBV7-9 and J is TRBJ2-3; D is possibly TRBD1 (5 bases). The CDR3 is 15 amino acids. V lost 4 bases, J lost 5 bases, and 16 bases lay in between. The germline V gene encodes CDR1 SEHNR and CDR2 FQNEAQ (reference sequence). CDR3 DNA sequence: TGTGCCAGCAGCTCCTGGCGGACCAGGGAAGATACGCAGTATTTT. The encoded protein is CASSSWRTREDTQYF.

The chain combines TRBV6-5 with TRBJ2-1; 11 bases line up with TRBD2. This CDR3 is 16 amino acids long. CDR1 and CDR2 (germline): MNHEY, SVGAGI. The trim removed 4 bases at V and 1 base at J, leaving 3 bases unmatched. CDR3 loop: CASSSLAGGSYNEQFF. DNA of the CDR3: TGTGCCAGCAGTTCTCTAGCGGGAGGTTCCTACAATGAGCAGTTCTTC.

The DNA for the CDR3 is TGTGCCAGCAGTTTTCAGGCCATAAATTCACCCCTCCACTTT. Translated: CASSFQAINSPLHF. The rearrangement joins TRBV27 to TRBJ1-6; D gene uncertain. CDR3 length: 14 residues. V was shortened by 3 bases and J by 7 bases, with 10 bases between the two germline ends. From germline, CDR1 is MNHEY and CDR2 SMNVEV (reference sequence).

The V gene is TRBV28, the J gene TRBJ2-1; TRBD2 matches 7 bases. CDR1 and CDR2 (germline): MDHEN, SYDVKM. The CDR3 totals 15 residues. V shed 1 base and J 6 bases; nucleotides not matched to a gene: 6. This CDR3 is CASSLLRGSGNEQFF. CDR3 nucleotide sequence: TGTGCCAGCAGTTTATTGCGCGGGAGTGGCAATGAGCAGTTCTTC.

This chain connects TRBV28 to TRBJ1-2; 9 nucleotides match TRBD1. CDR1 and CDR2 (germline): MDHEN, SYDVKM. V shed 6 bases and J 5 bases; nucleotides not matched to a gene: 16. The CDR3 length is 17 residues. CDR3 nucleotide sequence: TGTGCCAGCAGGTCGTCCGGGACAGGGAGTCTATCGTATGGCTACACCTTC. Translated, it gives CASRSSGTGSLSYGYTF.

This chain links TRBV28 with TRBJ1-2, with 9 bases identical to TRBD1. Trimming at V came to 5 bases and at J to 1 base, leaving 5 bases not matched to a gene. Germline-derived CDR1 and CDR2 are MDHEN and SYDVKM. This CDR3 has 15 amino acids. CDR3 sequence (DNA): TGTGCCAGCAGTCCTCCGGGACAGGGTAACTATGGCTACACCTTC. Translated: CASSPPGQGNYGYTF.

This chain connects TRBV5-1 to TRBJ1-6; unclear D gene. The CDR3 has 15 residues. Germline values: CDR1 SGHRS, CDR2 YFSETQ. Deletions cut 4 bases from V and 8 bases from J, with 16 bases between. CDR3 in amino acids: CASSGNHPGDSPLHF. The CDR3 coding sequence is TGCGCCAGCAGCGGGAATCATCCCGGGGATTCACCCCTCCACTTT.

This clone was seen only once. The chain couples TRBV5-1 to TRBJ2-2; 9 positions match TRBD1. In germline, CDR1 is SGHRS, CDR2 YFSETQ. The CDR3 has 14 amino acids. Trimming removed 7 bases from V and 7 bases from J; junction bases left unmatched: 8. The CDR3 sequence: CASSTQGAGGELFF. CDR3 nucleotide sequence: TGCGCCAGCTCGACACAGGGGGCGGGCGGGGAGCTGTTTTTT.

The CDR3 reads CSARAWAEQYF. CDR3 sequence (DNA): TGCAGTGCTAGGGCTTGGGCCGAGCAGTACTTC. The rearrangement links TRBV20-1 to TRBJ2-7; D ambiguous. CDR1 and CDR2 from the germline V gene are DFQATT and SNEGSKA (reference sequence). V was trimmed by 3 bases and J by 6 bases, leaving 9 bases between them. CDR3 length: 11 residues.

J is TRBJ1-1 and V is TRBV19; D is unresolved. V dropped 3 bases and J dropped 8 bases, with 16 bases sitting between them. The CDR3 runs to 14 residues. Germline loops: CDR1 LNHDA, CDR2 SQIVND (reference sequence). The CDR3 DNA sequence: TGTGCCAGTAGTATCGCCGGGATCCCTGGAGAAGCTTTCTTT. It is translated as CASSIAGIPGEAFF. The entire variable domain, with the rest obtained from reference TRBV19 and TRBJ1-1, is as follows: DGGITQSPKYLFRKEGQNVTLSCEQNLNHDAMYWYRQDPGQGLRLIYYSQIVNDFQKGDIAEGYSVSREKKESFPLTVTSAQKNPTAFYLCASSIAGIPGEAFFGQGTRLTVV.

The rearrangement uses TRBV12-3 or TRBV12-4 and TRBJ1-2; the D gene is possibly TRBD1 (6 bases). The CDR3 loop spans 13 amino acids. V was cut by 3 bases and J by 8 bases, with 13 bases left in between. CDR3 bases: TGTGCCAGCAGTTTCCGCAGGGGTAACGGCTACACCTTC. This translates into CASSFRRGNGYTF.